This TCR beta chain was sequenced for a study of shared clonotypes between healthy human individuals (dated by TCRdb to the early 2020s). In the study overall: Two women and a few men aged 18 to 49 years were included in the cohort. For each donor, CD4 naive and CD4 memory were each given three plates, CD8 naive was given two plates, and CD8 memory was given one plate. To increase sequencing depth and limit assay-specific biases, different laboratories used diverse techniques to prepare libraries and sequence TCR repertoires. To estimate repertoire size and how much clonotypes are shared between individuals, the study performed deep sequencing of blood TCR repertoires from five healthy adults. Leukapheresis yielded between about 0.85 and 10 billion PBMCs per donor. Overall study results and their limits: The genetic and exposure-history diversity represented was limited by the small number of donors. Sharing across several donors was observed for 5% to 6.5% of naive CD4, under 4% of naive CD8, about 2.3% of memory CD4, and around 0.42% of memory CD8 clonotypes. Naive subsets generally had larger estimated clonotype richness than memory subsets did. Sampling was restricted to blood, and TCR repertoires in tissues likely differ from the TCR repertoires found in blood. Clonotypes shared by all four sorted-subset donors showed higher generation probabilities than non-shared clonotypes. Incomplete sequencing was indicated by rarefaction of sorted-subset datasets, despite the large sequencing depth. Based on pairwise subsampling, the degree of clonotype sharing among donors was expected to be affected by sequencing depth.

Including cysteine and phenylalanine, the CDR3 has 15 amino acids. The DNA shown is the 45-base CDR3, in frame from base 1. CDR1 and CDR2, per the germline V gene, are SGHRS and YFSETQ. V loses 4 bases of germline sequence and J loses 1 base, and the interval between the two ends is 14 bases. The donors were healthy, HIV-negative adults with no recently reported acute infections or vaccinations. All donors were Caucasian adults living in Nashville, Tennessee, USA. Magnetic negative selection was used to enrich CD4+ T cells, after which naive cells were positively selected on CD45RA and the negative fraction became the memory subset. Blood was collected by leukapheresis, and PBMCs were isolated by Ficoll-Histopaque density gradient centrifugation and then cryopreserved in liquid nitrogen vapor phase. Analytical flow cytometry was used to check the purity and quantity of each magnetically sorted T cell population. Each sorted fraction had its genomic DNA isolated and then quantified by UV absorbance on a Nanodrop 2000c.

Using the deep immunoSEQ assay, multiplex PCR amplified TCR CDR3 regions from genomic DNA. For each cell subset, the extracted genomic DNA was distributed evenly across all wells of several immunoSEQ 96-well plates, and each plate served as one replicate. For sorted subsets, roughly 200 ng of genomic DNA, equivalent to tens of thousands of T cell genomes, went into each replicate PCR. The purified libraries were quantified using a Qubit 3.0 fluorometer, sized with a Bioanalyzer 2100, and then quantified again using the KAPA Library Quantification kit. Every immunoSEQ 96-well plate was sequenced on a dedicated single-read 150-cycle Illumina NextSeq 550 flow cell. Per the source publication's procedure: Because the immunoSEQ output included only junctional sequences and no quality scores, the filtering could not be the same as the filtering used for full-length reads. Sequences were annotated with PyIR, a Python wrapper for IgBLAST v1.9, and V/J genes and CDR3 were assigned using IMGT germline references. Any read was removed if the V/J assignment was weak (E-value above 1e-6), the CDR3 was missing, or the read contained stop codons, out-of-frame junctions, or ambiguous translated residues. V3J clonotypes were defined by identical inferred V gene, J gene, and CDR3 amino acid sequence. To compute the percentage overlap between repertoires, the number of shared unique clonotypes was divided by the size of the smaller repertoire. Repertoire richness was assessed with RTK rarefaction, the Chao1 estimator, and Recon v2.1 estimates of unobserved clonotypes. For all TCRbeta clonotypes obtained by the gDNA method from a few donors, generation probabilities were computed with OLGA. TCRdb carries this immuneACCESS record with in-frame sequences only. Its versions omit some clonotypes, under half of them owing to an unresolved V gene in the studies checked, with the rest unexplained. That table furnishes V, J and clone size, whereas the DNA furnished D and trimming. The sample profile shows roughly 2.5 million clones; approximately 92% of them were found once. The top ten clones comprise under 0.15% of the sample.

With respect to this clone: There is no known antigen for this receptor. Base qualities are not recorded, but no much larger clone differs from it by a single base.

The material sequenced was naive CD4+ T cells sorted from blood. This specimen's cell subset or site label, per the study, means: CD45RA+ positively selected. This clonotype was sampled from a man aged 18 to 29 in good health. The chain links TRBV5-1 with TRBJ1-1; TRBD1 is perhaps the D gene, given 6 matching bases. At the DNA level, the sequence is TGCGCCAGCAGCCCCGGACAGACTTCGAACACTGAAGCTTTCTTT. It translates as CASSPGQTSNTEAFF.